This TCR beta chain originates from a study of blood T cells in healthy people across ages. Germline CDR1 DFQATT, CDR2 SNEGSKA (reference sequence). Trimming stripped 5 bases from V and 10 bases from J, with 15 bases between. The CDR3 is 13 amino acids. Together with a sample-barcoded 5' primer, a J-beta primer mix was included in a second PCR lasting about 7 to 11 cycles. TCRdb independently ran MiXCR on the 5' RACE reads; one entry per CDR3 protein. The sample lists about 570,000 distinct CDR3 sequences, about a quarter occurring once. PBMCs were isolated at a quantity of at least 6 million per sample. The sample was also reused in another study, on T cells of mothers and their children. In that study: Several children, together with their three healthy Caucasian mothers, made up the donors.

The source is a boy aged 2 to 10 in good health. The genes are TRBV20-1 and TRBJ1-6; tentatively, D is TRBD1 (5 bases). The sequenced sample was blood. The CDR3 sequence: CSAVSGSGSPLHF. CDR3 nucleotides: TGCAGTGCTGTTTCAGGGTCGGGGTCACCCCTCCACTTT.